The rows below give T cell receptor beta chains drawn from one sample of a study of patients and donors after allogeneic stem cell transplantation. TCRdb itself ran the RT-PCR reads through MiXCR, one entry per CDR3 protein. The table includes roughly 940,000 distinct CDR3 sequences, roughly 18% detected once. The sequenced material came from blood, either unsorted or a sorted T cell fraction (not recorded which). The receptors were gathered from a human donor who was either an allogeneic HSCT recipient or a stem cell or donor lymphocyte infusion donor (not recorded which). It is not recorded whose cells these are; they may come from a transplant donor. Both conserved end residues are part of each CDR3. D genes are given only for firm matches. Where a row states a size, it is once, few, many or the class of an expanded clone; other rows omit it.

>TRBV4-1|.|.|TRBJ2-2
TGCGCCAGCAGCCAAGTTCCCTTGGGGAACACCGGGGAGCTGTTTTTT
CASSQVPLGNTGELFF
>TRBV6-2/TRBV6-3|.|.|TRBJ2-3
TGTGCCAGCAGTTGGGGGATTTCCACAGATACGCAGTATTTT
CASSWGISTDTQYF
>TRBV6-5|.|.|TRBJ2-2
TGTGCCAGCAGTTACTTCCTTAGCCCTAACACCGGGGAGCTGTTTTTT
CASSYFLSPNTGELFF
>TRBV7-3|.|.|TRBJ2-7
TGTGCCAGCAGCTTAATGTTAACGAGGTTGGGCGAGCAGTACTTC
CASSLMLTRLGEQYF
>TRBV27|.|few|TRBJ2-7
TGTGCCAGCAGTTTAGCATTTGGCATCGACGAGCAGTACTTC
CASSLAFGIDEQYF
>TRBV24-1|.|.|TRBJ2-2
TGTGCCACCAGGCCCTCAGGGTTCGGGGAGCTGTTTTTT
CATRPSGFGELFF
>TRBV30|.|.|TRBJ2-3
TGTGCCTGCCCCGGGGGGCGCACAGATACGCAGTATTTT
CACPGGRTDTQYF
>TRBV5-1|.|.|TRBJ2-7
TGCGCCAGCAGCTCTTACCCAGACAATAGCGGCTACGAGCAGTACTTC
CASSSYPDNSGYEQYF
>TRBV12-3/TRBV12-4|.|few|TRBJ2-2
TGTGCCAGCAGTGCGTACCTCCAGAACACCGGGGAGCTGTTTTTT
CASSAYLQNTGELFF
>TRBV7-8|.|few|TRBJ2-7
TGTGCCAGCAGCTTAGATCCGACTTTAAGGGGCCGCCTGGAGTACTTC
CASSLDPTLRGRLEYF